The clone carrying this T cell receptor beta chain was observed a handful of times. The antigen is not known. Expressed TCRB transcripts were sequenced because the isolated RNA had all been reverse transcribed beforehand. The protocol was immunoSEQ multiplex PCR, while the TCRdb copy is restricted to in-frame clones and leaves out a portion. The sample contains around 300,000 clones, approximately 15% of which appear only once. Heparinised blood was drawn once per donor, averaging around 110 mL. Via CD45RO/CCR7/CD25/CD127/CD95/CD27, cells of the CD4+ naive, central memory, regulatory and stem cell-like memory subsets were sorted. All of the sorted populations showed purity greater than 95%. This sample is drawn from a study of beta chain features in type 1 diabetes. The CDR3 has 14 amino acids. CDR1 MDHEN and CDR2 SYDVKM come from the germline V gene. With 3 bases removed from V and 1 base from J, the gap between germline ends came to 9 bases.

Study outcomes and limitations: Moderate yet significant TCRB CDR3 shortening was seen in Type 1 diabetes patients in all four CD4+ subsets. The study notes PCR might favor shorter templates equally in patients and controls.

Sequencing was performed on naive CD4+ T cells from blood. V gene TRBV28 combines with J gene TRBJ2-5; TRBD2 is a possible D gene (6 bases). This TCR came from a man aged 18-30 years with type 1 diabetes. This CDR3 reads CASSFWRGQETQYF. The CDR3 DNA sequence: TGTGCCAGCAGTTTCTGGAGGGGCCAAGAGACCCAGTACTTC. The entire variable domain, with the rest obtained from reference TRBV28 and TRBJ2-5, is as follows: DVKVTQSSRYLVKRTGEKVFLECVQDMDHENMFWYRQDPGLGLRLIYFSYDVKMKEKGDIPEGYSVSREKKERFSLILESASTNQTSMYLCASSFWRGQETQYFGPGTRLLVL.